Shown below are 3 T cell receptor beta chains from a single sample sequenced in a study of T cell responses to AZD1222 COVID-19 vaccine. Sequenced by immunoSEQ multiplex PCR; TCRdb stores in-frame clones only, minus some. Here the sample spans roughly 120,000 clones, about 90% being singletons. Specimen: peripheral blood, collected 28 days after the second AZD1222 dose. The receptors were gathered from an adult who received the AZD1222 COVID-19 vaccine.

This clone appeared a few times. The chain joins TRBV5-1 to TRBJ1-1, with D hard to call. Trimming took 1 base from V and 0 from J, leaving 16 bases between them. The germline V gene has CDR1 SGHRS and CDR2 YFSETQ. CDR3 size: 17 residues. CDR3 loop: CASSLRPPSYMNTEAFF. In nucleotides, the CDR3 is TGCGCCAGCAGCTTGAGACCTCCGAGTTACATGAACACTGAAGCTTTCTTT.

The chain is built from TRBV3-1 (or the pseudogene TRBV3-2) and TRBJ1-1; D remains unclear. V was clipped by 4 bases and J by 8 bases, with 11 bases between them. CDR3 size: 12 residues. CDR1 and CDR2 from the germline V gene are LGHDT and YNNKEL (reference sequence). As DNA, the CDR3 is TGTGCCAGCAGCCGGTTGAACAGCGAAGCTTTCTTT. This encodes CASSRLNSEAFF.

V gene TRBV12-3 or TRBV12-4 combines with J gene TRBJ2-1; no clear D gene. V gave up 5 bases and J gave up 9 bases, with 14 bases separating them. The CDR3 runs 13 residues. CDR3 loop: CASSPKDFGEQFF. The DNA for the CDR3 is TGTGCCAGCAGTCCAAAAGACTTCGGTGAGCAGTTCTTC.